The text below deals with one TCR beta chain. Its antigen remains unknown. The PCR was carried out with 60 Vbeta primers and 13 Jbeta primers. Libraries were prepared by immunoSEQ multiplex PCR; TCRdb keeps only in-frame clonotypes and omits some of them. This table has roughly 150,000 clones, 75% appearing once. The entry originates in a study of cytomegalovirus exposure and HLA in healthy donors. Overall study findings and caveats: It was confirmed in vitro that three of the CMV-associated chains were specific for CMV antigens. Productive rates of about 90% or about 30% were seen for most TCR beta V segments in an earlier analysis. When the data were analyzed later, several of the most significant clusters appeared to be linked to common viral pathogens.

This clonotype was sampled from a man aged 18 to 35 in good health and CMV-seropositive. The sequenced material came from PBMCs.

CDR3 bases: TGTGCCAGAAGCTCCGGTCTGCGCGACGAGCAGTACTTC. This encodes CARSSGLRDEQYF. The chain is built from TRBV10-3 and TRBJ2-7; no firm D call. Germline V gives CDR1 ENHRY, CDR2 SYGVKD. V was pared by 10 bases and J by 5 bases, with 18 bases between. The CDR3 loop spans 13 amino acids.